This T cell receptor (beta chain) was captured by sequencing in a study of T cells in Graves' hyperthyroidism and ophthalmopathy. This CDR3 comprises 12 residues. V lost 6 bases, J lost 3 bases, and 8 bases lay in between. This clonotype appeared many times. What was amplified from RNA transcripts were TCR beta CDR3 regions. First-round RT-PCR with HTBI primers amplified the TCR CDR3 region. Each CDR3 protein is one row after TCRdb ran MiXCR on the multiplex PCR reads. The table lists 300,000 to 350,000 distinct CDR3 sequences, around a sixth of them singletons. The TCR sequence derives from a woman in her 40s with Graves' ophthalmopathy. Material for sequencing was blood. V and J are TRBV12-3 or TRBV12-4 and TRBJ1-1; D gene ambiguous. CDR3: CASRMMDTEAFF. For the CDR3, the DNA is TGTGCCAGCAGAATGATGGACACTGAAGCTTTCTTT.